Listed here are 7 T cell receptor beta chains from one sample, sequenced in a study of shared clonotypes between healthy human individuals. Positive CCR7 selection of CD45RO-negative cells yielded the naive CD8 cells, and terminally differentiated effector memory CD45RA+ cells were excluded. Generated by immunoSEQ multiplex PCR, the TCRdb table keeps only in-frame clones and is missing some. The sample contains over 2,000,000 clones, around 95% of which appear only once. The specimen was naive CD8+ T cells from PBMCs. All receptors derive from a young man in good health. Some clones in this sample may be carry-over from other donors' samples.

This chain connects TRBV9 to TRBJ2-7; 7 bases align to TRBD1. Unmatched junction bases numbered 9, after V lost 3 bases and J lost 6 bases. This CDR3 spans 14 amino acids. CDR1 and CDR2 (germline): SGDLS, YYNGEE. The DNA for the CDR3 is TGTGCCAGCAGCGCCCAGGGGGAATATGGCGAGCAGTACTTC. Protein sequence: CASSAQGEYGEQYF.

The chain couples TRBV27 to TRBJ2-7; no clear D. V gave up 8 bases and J gave up 2 bases, with 16 bases separating them. This CDR3 is built from 14 residues. Germline V lookup: CDR1 MNHEY, CDR2 SMNVEV (reference sequence). CDR3 DNA: TGTGCCAGCTCCCCAGGCCGCTCCGCCTACGAGCAGTACTTC. Its protein is CASSPGRSAYEQYF.

This chain links TRBV19 with TRBJ2-5; possible D gene TRBD2, 5 bases. This CDR3 is built from 16 residues. CDR1 and CDR2 from the germline V gene are LNHDA and SQIVND (reference sequence). The germline V and J ends were trimmed by 3 bases and 2 bases, with 16 bases remaining between them. CDR3 residues: CASSILGLASQETQYF. The CDR3, as DNA: TGTGCCAGTAGTATTCTCGGGCTAGCATCTCAAGAGACCCAGTACTTC.

This sequence joins TRBV28 and TRBJ2-1; D remains ambiguous. With 3 bases removed from V and 1 base from J, the gap between germline ends came to 10 bases. Per germline, CDR1 MDHEN and CDR2 SYDVKM. The CDR3 spans 15 residues. This CDR3 reads CASSFFSRSYNEQFF. CDR3 nucleotides: TGTGCCAGCAGTTTTTTTTCGCGGTCCTACAATGAGCAGTTCTTC.

CDR3 nucleotide sequence: TGTGCCAGTGGACAGGGAGGCTCCTACGAGCAGTACTTC. It codes for CASGQGGSYEQYF. V is TRBV9 and J is TRBJ2-7; 8 nucleotides align to TRBD1. The V gene's germline CDR1 is SGDLS and CDR2 YYNGEE. There are 13 residues in the CDR3. V lost 8 bases to trimming and J lost 0 bases; unmatched junction nucleotides: 4.

This chain joins TRBV19 and TRBJ1-1, with D perhaps matching TRBD1 (5 bases). CDR1 and CDR2 from the germline V gene are LNHDA and SQIVND (reference sequence). The V and J ends lost 3 bases and 0 bases respectively, with 20 bases between them. The CDR3 has 18 residues. The chain's CDR3 is CASSMEGFGSYLNTEAFF. The CDR3 nucleotides read TGTGCCAGTAGTATGGAGGGGTTCGGGAGTTACCTGAACACTGAAGCTTTCTTT. Full variable domain (missing parts from reference TRBV19 and TRBJ1-1): DGGITQSPKYLFRKEGQNVTLSCEQNLNHDAMYWYRQDPGQGLRLIYYSQIVNDFQKGDIAEGYSVSREKKESFPLTVTSAQKNPTAFYLCASSMEGFGSYLNTEAFFGQGTRLTVV.

The genes are TRBV11-2 and TRBJ2-1, with D possibly TRBD1 on 6 matching bases. Germline values: CDR1 SGHAT, CDR2 FQNNGV. This CDR3 contains 15 residues. Trimming took off 0 bases at V and 15 bases at J, with 21 bases between the two ends. The CDR3 loop reads CASSLDPTSYRVGFF. The DNA for the CDR3 is TGTGCCAGCAGCTTAGATCCGACATCATACAGGGTTGGGTTCTTC.